This T cell receptor (beta chain) was captured by sequencing in a study of blood T cell repertoires in COVID-19. About the study: PBMCs, B-cell-depleted T cells, or T cells were the source of the cDNA or gDNA that made up the material.

Germline CDR1 and CDR2: SGHVS and FNYEAQ. The CDR3 totals 14 residues. The V end lost 6 bases, the J end lost 3 bases, and 14 bases lay between the germline ends. Per the original methods: Reference gene primer amplification in the assay estimated nucleated cell counts. TCRdb's copy holds only in-frame clones and misses some; the assay was immunoSEQ multiplex PCR. The V and J calls and clone size were taken over from that table, and D and trimming were inferred from the DNA. Found here are a few hundred thousand clones, 85% of them singletons; the top ten hold approximately 3.6%. This chain joins TRBV7-6 and TRBJ2-5; weak D call: TRBD2 (7 bases). The TCR sequence derives from a woman between 18 and 29 years old with acute or convalescent COVID-19. The material sequenced was peripheral blood. CDR3 sequence reads: CASRGGGGEETQYF. The CDR3 nucleotides read TGTGCCAGCAGAGGTGGAGGGGGGGAAGAGACCCAGTACTTC.